The next 2 T cell receptor beta chains were all read from a single sample in a study of tumor-infiltrating lymphocytes in primary liver carcinoma. Using a constant-region primer together with ProtoScript II reverse transcriptase, TCR beta cDNA was made from around 500 ng of total RNA. What produced the TCR beta libraries was three nested multiplex PCR rounds using slightly modified ARM-PCR. It was with TRBV1-TRBV30 forward primers and a C-beta reverse primer that the first two PCR rounds were run, at 10 to 11 cycles each. From the multiplex PCR reads, TCRdb called clonotypes with MiXCR, one entry per CDR3 protein. The sample has 300,000 to 350,000 distinct CDR3 sequences, roughly three fifths seen once. The blood RNA (from unsorted whole blood) was obtained, and germline DNA was also extracted. The sample comprised peripheral blood. These receptors were collected from a woman aged 30 to 39 with primary liver carcinoma and hepatitis B virus infection.

With respect to this clonotype: A much larger clone is a single base away; this may be a read error. The chain combines TRBV12-3 or TRBV12-4 with TRBJ1-4; D is uncertain. V shed 7 bases and J shed 8 bases, with 11 bases lying between them. CDR3 size: 12 residues. The CDR3 nucleotides read TGTGCCAGCACATGGAGGGCCGAAAAACTGTTTTTT. Its translation: CASTWRAEKLFF.

About this clonotype: The junction does not match germline at one end; this may be a read error. V gene TRBV5-1 combines with J gene TRBJ2-5; D might be TRBD2 (5 bases). The length of the CDR3 is 14 residues. CDR1 and CDR2 (germline): SGHRS, YFSETQ. This CDR3 reads CASSLSLAGEIQYF. As DNA, the CDR3 is TGCGCCAGCAGCTTAAGCCTAGCCGGCGAGATCCAGTACTTC.